These T cell receptor beta chains were read from a single sample in a study of human T cells and chemical hapten exposure. TCRdb processed the RACE reads anew with MiXCR; each CDR3 protein has one entry. The data hold around 110,000 distinct CDR3 sequences, with over 10% observed a single time. The source was whole blood, collected in connection with sensitization to the hapten diphenylcyclopropenone (DPC). These receptors all come from a woman in her forties or fifties with alopecia areata. Some clones in this sample may be carry-over from other donors' samples. Both conserved end residues are part of each CDR3. The D gene is left open where the match is weak. Size tells how often a clone was seen (once, few, many) or the class of an expanded clone, and some rows leave it out.

d_gene: .
abundance: few
j_gene: TRBJ1-1
v_gene: TRBV7-2
CDR3aa: CASSTQGQGEAFF
CDR3nt: TGTGCCAGCAGCACACAGGGTCAGGGTGAAGCTTTCTTT

d_gene: .
abundance: .
j_gene: TRBJ1-1
v_gene: TRBV4-1
CDR3aa: CASSQEQNFEAFF
CDR3nt: TGCGCCAGCAGCCAGGAACAGAACTTCGAAGCTTTCTTT

d_gene: TRBD1
abundance: .
j_gene: TRBJ2-3
v_gene: TRBV7-9
CDR3aa: CASSLGTGTSDTQYF
CDR3nt: TGTGCCAGCAGCTTAGGGACAGGGACTTCAGATACGCAGTATTTT

d_gene: .
abundance: .
j_gene: TRBJ2-7
v_gene: TRBV18
CDR3aa: CASSPTLTRQSDEQYF
CDR3nt: TGTGCCAGCTCACCGACGTTGACAAGGCAGTCGGACGAGCAGTACTTC

d_gene: .
abundance: few
j_gene: TRBJ1-3
v_gene: TRBV18
CDR3aa: CASSPLPHSSGNTIYF
CDR3nt: TGTGCCAGCTCACCACTGCCCCACAGCTCTGGAAACACCATATATTTT

d_gene: .
abundance: medium-sized
j_gene: TRBJ1-2
v_gene: TRBV29-1
CDR3aa: CSVEEGLLDGYTF
CDR3nt: TGCAGCGTTGAAGAGGGTCTGCTTGATGGCTACACCTTC

d_gene: .
abundance: .
j_gene: TRBJ2-3
v_gene: TRBV4-3
CDR3aa: CASSQDLGFVRADTQYF
CDR3nt: TGCGCCAGCAGCCAAGATTTGGGGTTTGTCAGGGCAGATACGCAGTATTTT

d_gene: TRBD1
abundance: .
j_gene: TRBJ1-1
v_gene: TRBV12-3/TRBV12-4
CDR3aa: CASSLPQHQGGTEAFF
CDR3nt: TGTGCCAGCAGTTTACCCCAGCATCAGGGGGGCACTGAAGCTTTCTTT

d_gene: .
abundance: .
j_gene: TRBJ2-3
v_gene: TRBV7-9
CDR3aa: CASSRSDSGAVDTQYF
CDR3nt: TGTGCCAGCAGCCGGTCTGACTCAGGGGCCGTAGATACGCAGTATTTT

d_gene: TRBD2
abundance: .
j_gene: TRBJ2-7
v_gene: TRBV4-1
CDR3aa: CASSQETGLAEGYEQYF
CDR3nt: TGCGCCAGCAGCCAAGAAACCGGACTAGCCGAAGGCTACGAGCAGTACTTC

d_gene: .
abundance: many
j_gene: TRBJ1-5
v_gene: TRBV28
CDR3aa: CASYPGGNQPQHF
CDR3nt: TGTGCCAGCTACCCTGGGGGCAATCAGCCCCAGCATTTT

d_gene: TRBD1
abundance: .
j_gene: TRBJ1-2
v_gene: TRBV28
CDR3aa: CASSTGQGVFGYTF
CDR3nt: TGTGCCAGCAGTACGGGACAGGGGGTTTTTGGCTACACCTTC

d_gene: TRBD1
abundance: few
j_gene: TRBJ2-6
v_gene: TRBV28
CDR3aa: CASSPTGFGANVLTF
CDR3nt: TGTGCCAGCAGTCCGACAGGGTTCGGGGCCAACGTCCTGACTTTC

d_gene: TRBD1
abundance: .
j_gene: TRBJ2-6
v_gene: TRBV20-1
CDR3aa: CSATGQDSSHSGANVLTF
CDR3nt: TGCAGTGCTACGGGACAGGACTCTTCCCACTCTGGGGCCAACGTCCTGACTTTC

d_gene: .
abundance: few
j_gene: TRBJ1-1
v_gene: TRBV6-2/TRBV6-3
CDR3aa: CASSPRGMRNTEAFF
CDR3nt: TGTGCCAGCAGTCCCAGGGGAATGAGAAACACTGAAGCTTTCTTT

d_gene: .
abundance: .
j_gene: TRBJ2-1
v_gene: TRBV6-2/TRBV6-3
CDR3aa: CASSYMVGYNEQFF
CDR3nt: TGTGCCAGCAGTTACATGGTAGGGTACAATGAGCAGTTCTTC

d_gene: .
abundance: .
j_gene: TRBJ2-5
v_gene: TRBV11-2
CDR3aa: CASSFLSGETQYF
CDR3nt: TGTGCCAGCAGCTTTCTGAGTGGCGAGACCCAGTACTTC

d_gene: .
abundance: many
j_gene: TRBJ1-4
v_gene: TRBV11-2
CDR3aa: CASSADPLSSEKLFF
CDR3nt: TGTGCCAGCAGCGCAGATCCGCTATCGAGCGAAAAACTGTTTTTT

d_gene: TRBD1
abundance: .
j_gene: TRBJ2-7
v_gene: TRBV27
CDR3aa: CASSGQGAYEQYF
CDR3nt: TGTGCCAGCAGTGGACAGGGGGCCTACGAGCAGTACTTC

d_gene: .
abundance: .
j_gene: TRBJ2-7
v_gene: TRBV6-2/TRBV6-3
CDR3aa: CASSYEAGALYEQYF
CDR3nt: TGTGCCAGCAGTTACGAGGCGGGGGCCCTCTACGAGCAGTACTTC

d_gene: .
abundance: .
j_gene: TRBJ2-7
v_gene: TRBV11-2
CDR3aa: CASSLQAGLAYEQYF
CDR3nt: TGTGCCAGCAGCTTACAGGCGGGGCTTGCCTACGAGCAGTACTTC

d_gene: .
abundance: few
j_gene: TRBJ1-2
v_gene: TRBV11-2
CDR3aa: CASSPRQANHGYTF
CDR3nt: TGTGCCAGCAGCCCCAGACAGGCTAATCATGGCTACACCTTC

d_gene: .
abundance: few
j_gene: TRBJ2-7
v_gene: TRBV7-9
CDR3aa: CASSFYRLGAEQYF
CDR3nt: TGTGCCAGCAGCTTTTACCGACTTGGCGCCGAGCAGTACTTC

d_gene: .
abundance: .
j_gene: TRBJ1-1
v_gene: TRBV7-6
CDR3aa: CASSLRQANTEAFF
CDR3nt: TGTGCCAGCAGCTTACGCCAGGCGAACACTGAAGCTTTCTTT

d_gene: .
abundance: many
j_gene: TRBJ2-3
v_gene: TRBV6-5
CDR3aa: CASSSLVVSPDTQYF
CDR3nt: TGTGCCAGCAGTTCTCTGGTTGTCAGCCCAGATACGCAGTATTTT

d_gene: TRBD2
abundance: few
j_gene: TRBJ2-3
v_gene: TRBV29-1
CDR3aa: CSVAGTSSTDTQYF
CDR3nt: TGCAGCGTCGCTGGGACTAGCAGCACAGATACGCAGTATTTT

d_gene: .
abundance: few
j_gene: TRBJ1-5
v_gene: TRBV28
CDR3aa: CASKGHLGSNQPQHF
CDR3nt: TGTGCCAGCAAAGGTCACCTAGGGAGCAATCAGCCCCAGCATTTT

d_gene: TRBD2
abundance: many
j_gene: TRBJ2-1
v_gene: TRBV12-3/TRBV12-4
CDR3aa: CASRYRAGGGDEQFF
CDR3nt: TGTGCCAGCAGGTACAGAGCGGGAGGCGGGGATGAGCAGTTCTTC

d_gene: .
abundance: few
j_gene: TRBJ2-2
v_gene: TRBV7-6
CDR3aa: CASGAGTNTGELFF
CDR3nt: TGTGCCAGCGGGGCCGGGACGAACACCGGGGAGCTGTTTTTT

d_gene: .
abundance: few
j_gene: TRBJ1-1
v_gene: TRBV28
CDR3aa: CASTGYRNTEAFF
CDR3nt: TGTGCCAGCACGGGATATCGGAACACTGAAGCTTTCTTT

d_gene: .
abundance: many
j_gene: TRBJ2-5
v_gene: TRBV6-1
CDR3aa: CASSEVGEAATQYF
CDR3nt: TGTGCCAGCAGTGAAGTAGGGGAGGCTGCGACCCAGTACTTC

d_gene: TRBD1
abundance: .
j_gene: TRBJ1-1
v_gene: TRBV6-6
CDR3aa: CASRVDRAWEAFF
CDR3nt: TGTGCCAGCAGAGTCGACAGGGCCTGGGAAGCTTTCTTT

d_gene: TRBD1
abundance: many
j_gene: TRBJ1-5
v_gene: TRBV2
CDR3aa: CASSGTGRDQPQHF
CDR3nt: TGTGCCAGCAGTGGGACAGGGCGGGATCAGCCCCAGCATTTT

d_gene: .
abundance: .
j_gene: TRBJ2-3
v_gene: TRBV12-3/TRBV12-4
CDR3aa: CASRERDTQYF
CDR3nt: TGTGCCAGCAGGGAAAGGGATACGCAGTATTTT

d_gene: TRBD1
abundance: many
j_gene: TRBJ2-7
v_gene: TRBV11-2
CDR3aa: CASSFQAGQGPYEQYF
CDR3nt: TGTGCCAGCAGCTTTCAAGCGGGACAGGGCCCCTACGAGCAGTACTTC

d_gene: .
abundance: many
j_gene: TRBJ2-2
v_gene: TRBV7-9
CDR3aa: CASSPELTNTGELFF
CDR3nt: TGTGCCAGCAGCCCGGAGTTAACGAACACCGGGGAGCTGTTTTTT

d_gene: TRBD1
abundance: .
j_gene: TRBJ2-2
v_gene: TRBV3-1
CDR3aa: CATLGTGRNTGELFF
CDR3nt: TGTGCCACTCTTGGGACAGGTCGGAACACCGGGGAGCTGTTTTTT

d_gene: .
abundance: once
j_gene: TRBJ2-2
v_gene: TRBV11-2
CDR3aa: CASGVRTGYNTGELFF
CDR3nt: TGTGCCAGCGGCGTCAGAACAGGGTATAACACCGGGGAGCTGTTTTTT

d_gene: .
abundance: few
j_gene: TRBJ1-1
v_gene: TRBV3-1
CDR3aa: CASSQEMRTEAFF
CDR3nt: TGTGCCAGCAGCCAAGAAATGAGAACAGAAGCTTTCTTT